This T cell receptor (beta chain) originates from a study of cytomegalovirus exposure and HLA in healthy donors. Study outcomes and limitations: Researchers counted 180 or so TCR beta chains as cytomegalovirus-associated. A later analysis, which compared TCR beta chains of equal frequency, found the HLA-associated ones more clonally expanded.

The PCR ran on 60 Vbeta and 13 Jbeta primers. The assay was immunoSEQ multiplex PCR, and TCRdb's table has in-frame clones only and misses some. The sample records 210,000 or so clones, roughly 83% being singletons. Deletions cut 6 bases from V and 0 bases from J, with 9 bases between. The CDR3 sequence is 14 residues long. Germline loops: CDR1 SNHLY, CDR2 FYNNEI. Details on this clone: What it binds is not known.

The source is a boy aged 2 to 9 in good health and CMV-seronegative. The sequencing sample was made of PBMCs. J is TRBJ2-1 and V is TRBV2; D unresolved. CDR3 residues: CASRSVSSYNEQFF. The DNA for the CDR3 is TGTGCCAGCAGGTCGGTGAGCTCCTACAATGAGCAGTTCTTC.